This T cell receptor (beta chain) was sequenced in a study of PD-L1 blockade in urothelial cancer. From germline, CDR1 is MGHDK and CDR2 SYGVNS. V was trimmed by 0 bases and J by 5 bases, leaving 11 bases between them. The length of the CDR3 is 14 residues. Generated by immunoSEQ multiplex PCR, the TCRdb table keeps only in-frame clones and is missing some. Here the sample spans roughly 63,000 clones, roughly 80% being singletons. The time point was: pretreatment peripheral blood. Locally advanced or metastatic urothelial carcinoma was diagnosed in the patients. The sample consisted of PBMCs, taken around atezolizumab (anti-PD-L1) treatment. The V and J genes are TRBV25-1 and TRBJ2-7; the D gene is possibly TRBD2 (5 bases). This TCR came from a man in his 70s with urothelial cancer. CDR3 amino acids: CASSEYGVRDEQYF. The CDR3 DNA sequence: TGTGCCAGCAGTGAATATGGGGTGCGGGACGAGCAGTACTTC.